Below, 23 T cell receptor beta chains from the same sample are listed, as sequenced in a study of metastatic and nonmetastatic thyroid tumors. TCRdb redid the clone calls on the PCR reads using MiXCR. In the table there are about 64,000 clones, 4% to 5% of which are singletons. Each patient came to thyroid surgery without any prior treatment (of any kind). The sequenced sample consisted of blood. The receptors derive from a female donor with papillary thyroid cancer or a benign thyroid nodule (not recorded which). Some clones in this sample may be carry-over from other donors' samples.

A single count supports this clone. The CDR3 protein is CASSFQAGPGREQYF. The CDR3 DNA reads TGTGCCAGCAGCTTCCAAGCGGGACCCGGGAGGGAGCAGTACTTC. The chain is built from TRBV7-3 and TRBJ2-7; 7 bases line up with TRBD2. The CDR3 runs to 15 residues. V was pared by 3 bases and J by 7 bases, with 12 bases of the junction left unmatched. Germline-derived CDR1 and CDR2 are SGHTA and FQGTGA.

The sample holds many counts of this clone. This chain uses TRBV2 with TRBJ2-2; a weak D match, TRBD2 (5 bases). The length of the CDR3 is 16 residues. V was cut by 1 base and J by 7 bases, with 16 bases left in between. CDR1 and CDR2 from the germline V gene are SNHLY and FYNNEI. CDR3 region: CASSEGESGLGGELFF. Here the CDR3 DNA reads TGTGCCAGCAGTGAAGGGGAAAGCGGACTCGGCGGGGAGCTGTTTTTT.

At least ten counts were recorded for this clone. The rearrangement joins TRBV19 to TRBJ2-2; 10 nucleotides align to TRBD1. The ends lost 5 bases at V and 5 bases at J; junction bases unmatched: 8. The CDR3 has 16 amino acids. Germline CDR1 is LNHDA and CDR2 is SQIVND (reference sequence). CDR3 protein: CASSPWDRGNTGELFF. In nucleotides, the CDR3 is TGTGCCAGTAGTCCCTGGGACAGGGGAAATACCGGGGAGCTGTTTTTT.

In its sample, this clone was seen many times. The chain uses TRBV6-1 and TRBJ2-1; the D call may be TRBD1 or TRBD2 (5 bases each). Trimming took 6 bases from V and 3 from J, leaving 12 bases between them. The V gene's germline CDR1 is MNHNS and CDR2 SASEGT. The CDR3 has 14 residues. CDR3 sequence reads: CASSRDGYYNEQFF. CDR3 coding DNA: TGTGCCAGCAGCCGGGACGGATACTACAATGAGCAGTTCTTC.

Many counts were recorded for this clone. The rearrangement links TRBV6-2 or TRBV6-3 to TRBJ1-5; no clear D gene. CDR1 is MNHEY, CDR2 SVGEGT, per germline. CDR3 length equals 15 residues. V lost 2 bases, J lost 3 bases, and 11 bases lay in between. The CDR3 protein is CASSYRQVANQPQHF. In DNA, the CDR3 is TGTGCCAGCAGTTACCGGCAGGTCGCCAATCAGCCCCAGCATTTT.

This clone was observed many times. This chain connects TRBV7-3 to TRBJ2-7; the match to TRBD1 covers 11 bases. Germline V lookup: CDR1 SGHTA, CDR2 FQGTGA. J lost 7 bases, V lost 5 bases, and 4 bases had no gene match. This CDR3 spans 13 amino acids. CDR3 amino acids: CASSGDRGGEQYF. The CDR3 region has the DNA TGTGCCAGCAGCGGGGACAGGGGGGGGGAGCAGTACTTC. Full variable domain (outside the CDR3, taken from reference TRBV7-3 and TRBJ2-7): GAGVSQTPSNKVTEKGKYVELRCDPISGHTALYWYRQSLGQGPEFLIYFQGTGAADDSGLPNDRFFAVRPEGSVSTLKIQRTERGDSAVYLCASSGDRGGEQYFGPGTRLTVT.

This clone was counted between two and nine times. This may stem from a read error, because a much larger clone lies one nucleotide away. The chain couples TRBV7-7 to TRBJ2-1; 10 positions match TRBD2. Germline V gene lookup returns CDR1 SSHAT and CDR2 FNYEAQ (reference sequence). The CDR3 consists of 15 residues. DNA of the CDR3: TGTGCTAGCAGCTTAGGGACTAGCGTGAGCTATGAGCAGCTCTTC. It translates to CASSLGTSVSYEQLF. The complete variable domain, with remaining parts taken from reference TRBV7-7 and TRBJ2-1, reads GAGVSQSPRYKVTKRGQDVTLRCDPISSHATLYWYQQALGQGPEFLTYFNYEAQPDKSGLPSDRFSAERPEGSISTLTIQRTEQRDSAMYRCASSLGTSVSYEQLFGPGTRLTVL.

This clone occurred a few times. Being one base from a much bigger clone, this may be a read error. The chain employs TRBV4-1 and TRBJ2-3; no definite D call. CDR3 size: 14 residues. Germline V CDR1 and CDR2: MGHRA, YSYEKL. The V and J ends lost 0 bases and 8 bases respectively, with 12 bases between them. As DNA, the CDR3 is TGCGCCAGCAGCCAAGAATACCGGCCGGGTACGCAGTATTTT. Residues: CASSQEYRPGTQYF.

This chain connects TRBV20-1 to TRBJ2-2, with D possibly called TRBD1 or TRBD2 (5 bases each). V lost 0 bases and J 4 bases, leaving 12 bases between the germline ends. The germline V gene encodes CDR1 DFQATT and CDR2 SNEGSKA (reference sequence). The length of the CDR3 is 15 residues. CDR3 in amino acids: CSARDQQGPTGELFF. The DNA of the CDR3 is TGCAGTGCTAGAGATCAGCAGGGACCCACCGGGGAGCTGTTTTTT.

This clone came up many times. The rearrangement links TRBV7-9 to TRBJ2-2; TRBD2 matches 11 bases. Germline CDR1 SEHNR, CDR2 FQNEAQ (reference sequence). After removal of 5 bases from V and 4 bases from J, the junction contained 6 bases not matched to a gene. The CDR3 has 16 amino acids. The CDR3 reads CASSRIAGGFTGELFF. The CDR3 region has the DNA TGTGCCAGCAGCCGAATAGCGGGAGGGTTCACCGGGGAGCTGTTTTTT. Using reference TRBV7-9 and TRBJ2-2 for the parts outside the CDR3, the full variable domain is DTGVSQNPRHKITKRGQNVTFRCDPISEHNRLYWYRQTLGQGPEFLTYFQNEAQLEKSRLLSDRFSAERPKGSFSTLEIQRTEQGDSAMYLCASSRIAGGFTGELFFGEGSRLTVL.

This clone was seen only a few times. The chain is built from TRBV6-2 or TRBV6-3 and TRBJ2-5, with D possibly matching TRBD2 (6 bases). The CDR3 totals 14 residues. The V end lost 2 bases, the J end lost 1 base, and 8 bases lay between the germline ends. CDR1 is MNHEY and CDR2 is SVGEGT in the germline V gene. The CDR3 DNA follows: TGTGCCAGCAGTTACGGGGGGTCCCAAGAGACCCAGTACTTC. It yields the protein CASSYGGSQETQYF.

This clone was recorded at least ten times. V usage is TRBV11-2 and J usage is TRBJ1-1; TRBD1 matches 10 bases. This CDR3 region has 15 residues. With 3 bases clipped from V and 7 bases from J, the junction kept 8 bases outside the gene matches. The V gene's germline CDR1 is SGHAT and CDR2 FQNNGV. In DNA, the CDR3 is TGTGCCAGCAGCTTCTCGACAGGGGGCGTTTTTGAAGCTTTCTTT. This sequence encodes CASSFSTGGVFEAFF.

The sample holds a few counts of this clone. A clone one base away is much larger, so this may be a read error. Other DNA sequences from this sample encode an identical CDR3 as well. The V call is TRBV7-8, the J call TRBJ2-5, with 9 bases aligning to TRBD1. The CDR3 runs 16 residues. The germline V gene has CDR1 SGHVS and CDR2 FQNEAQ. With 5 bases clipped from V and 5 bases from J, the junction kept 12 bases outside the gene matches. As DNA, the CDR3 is TGTGCCAGCAGCCTCCACAGGGGGCGGTCTCGGGAGACCCAGTACTTC. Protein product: CASSLHRGRSRETQYF.

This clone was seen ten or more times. The CDR3, as DNA: TGCGCCAGCAGCTTGCGTCCAAGCCACTCCTACGAGCAGTACTTC. It translates to CASSLRPSHSYEQYF. The genes are TRBV5-1 and TRBJ2-7, with D hard to call. CDR3 size: 15 residues. The germline V gene has CDR1 SGHRS and CDR2 YFSETQ. The V gene lost 1 base and the J gene lost 0 bases, with 11 bases spanning the gap.

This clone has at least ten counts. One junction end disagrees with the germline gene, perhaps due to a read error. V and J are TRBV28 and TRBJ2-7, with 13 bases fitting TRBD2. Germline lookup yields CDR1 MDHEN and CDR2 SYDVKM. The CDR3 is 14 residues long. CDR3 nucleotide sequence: TGTGCCGGAACTAGCGGGAGGGCCGGCCCCCAGATGACCTTC. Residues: CAGTSGRAGPQMTF.

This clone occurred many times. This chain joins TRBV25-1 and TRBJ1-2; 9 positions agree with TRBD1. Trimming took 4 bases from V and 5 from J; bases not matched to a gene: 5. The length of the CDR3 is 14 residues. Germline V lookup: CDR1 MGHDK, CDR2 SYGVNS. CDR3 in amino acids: CASSAQGARYGYTF. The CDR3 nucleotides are TGTGCCAGCAGTGCACAGGGGGCGAGGTATGGCTACACCTTC.

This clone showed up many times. CDR3 region: CASSLVAGNEQYF. The CDR3 bases are TGTGCCAGCAGTTTAGTGGCGGGAAACGAGCAGTACTTC. The chain couples TRBV12-3 or TRBV12-4 to TRBJ2-7, with D possibly TRBD2 on 6 matching bases. V was shortened by 1 base and J by 5 bases, with 9 bases between the two germline ends. This CDR3 has 13 residues.

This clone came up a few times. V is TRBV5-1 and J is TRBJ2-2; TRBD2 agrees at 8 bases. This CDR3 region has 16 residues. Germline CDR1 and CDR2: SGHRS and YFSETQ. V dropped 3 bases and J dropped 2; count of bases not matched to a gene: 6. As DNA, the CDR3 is TGCGCCAGCAGCTCGAGCCTAGCGGGTAACACCGGGGAGCTGTTTTTT. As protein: CASSSSLAGNTGELFF.

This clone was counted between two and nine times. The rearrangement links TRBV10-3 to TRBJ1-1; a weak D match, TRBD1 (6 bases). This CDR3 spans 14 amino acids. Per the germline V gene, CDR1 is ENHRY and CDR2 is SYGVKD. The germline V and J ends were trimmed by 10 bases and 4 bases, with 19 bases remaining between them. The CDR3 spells CASAPRTDITEAFF. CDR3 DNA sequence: TGTGCCAGTGCACCCAGGACAGATATCACTGAAGCTTTCTTT.

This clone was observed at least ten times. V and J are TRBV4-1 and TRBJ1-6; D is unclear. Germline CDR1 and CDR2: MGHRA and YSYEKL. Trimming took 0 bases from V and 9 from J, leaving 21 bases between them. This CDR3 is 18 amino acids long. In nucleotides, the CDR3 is TGCGCCAGCAGCCAAGAGGGTTATCCCCACAGCTTGGGTTCACCCCTCCACTTT. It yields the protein CASSQEGYPHSLGSPLHF.

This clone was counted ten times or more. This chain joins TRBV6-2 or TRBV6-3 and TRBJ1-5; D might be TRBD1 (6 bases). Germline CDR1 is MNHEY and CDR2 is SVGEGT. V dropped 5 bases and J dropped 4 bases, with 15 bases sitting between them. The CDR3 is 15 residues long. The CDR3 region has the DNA TGTGCCAGCAGTCGGTCGGACAGCCTTAATCAGCCCCAGCATTTT. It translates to CASSRSDSLNQPQHF.

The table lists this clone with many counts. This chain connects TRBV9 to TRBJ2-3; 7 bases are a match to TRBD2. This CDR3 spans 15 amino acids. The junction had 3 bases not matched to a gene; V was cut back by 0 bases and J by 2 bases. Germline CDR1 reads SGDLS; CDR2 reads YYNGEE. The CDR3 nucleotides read TGTGCCAGCAGCGTAGGGGAGGGTCCCACAGATACGCAGTATTTT. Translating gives CASSVGEGPTDTQYF.

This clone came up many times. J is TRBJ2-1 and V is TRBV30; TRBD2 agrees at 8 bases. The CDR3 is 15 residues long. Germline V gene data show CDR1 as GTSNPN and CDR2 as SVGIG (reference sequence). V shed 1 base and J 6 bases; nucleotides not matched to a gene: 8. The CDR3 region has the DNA TGTGCCTGGAGTGCCGGGAGGGCCTCGTCCAATGAGCAGTTCTTC. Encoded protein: CAWSAGRASSNEQFF. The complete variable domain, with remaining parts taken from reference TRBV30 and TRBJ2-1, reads SQTIHQWPATLVQPVGSPLSLECTVEGTSNPNLYWYRQAAGRGLQLLFYSVGIGQISSEVPQNLSASRPQDRQFILSSKKLLLSDSGFYLCAWSAGRASSNEQFFGPGTRLTVL.